One and the same sample provided the 28 T cell receptor beta chains below, sequenced in a study of early T cells in non-severe SARS-CoV-2 infection. Using its own MiXCR run on the 5' RACE reads, TCRdb lists one record per CDR3 protein. The sample holds 85,000 to 90,000 distinct CDR3 sequences, around 15% seen once. The sequenced material came from whole blood. The receptors were sampled from an adult who was a healthcare worker with PCR-confirmed SARS-CoV-2 infection or an uninfected control (not recorded which).

This clonotype was seen more than once but under ten times. This CDR3 is CASSLVGFGEEKLFF. As DNA, the CDR3 is TGTGCCAGCAGTCTAGTGGGGTTTGGAGAGGAAAAACTGTTTTTT. The rearrangement links TRBV12-3 or TRBV12-4 to TRBJ1-4; D remains unclear. Trimming cost V 5 bases and J 8 bases, with 18 bases left between them. The CDR3 length is 15 residues.

The J gene is TRBJ1-1, the V gene TRBV11-2; D unclear. The CDR3 runs to 12 residues. Trimming took 5 bases from V and 5 from J, leaving 9 bases between them. The germline V gene has CDR1 SGHAT and CDR2 FQNNGV. The DNA for the CDR3 is TGTGCCAGCAGCCAGGCCGGTACTGAAGCTTTCTTT. Translated: CASSQAGTEAFF.

This clonotype was counted only a few times. The chain carries TRBV6-5 and TRBJ1-3; D uncertain. The germline V and J ends were trimmed by 7 bases and 2 bases, with 6 bases remaining between them. The germline V gene encodes CDR1 MNHEY and CDR2 SVGAGI. This CDR3 has 12 amino acids. CDR3 bases: TGTGCCAGCACCACCCCTGGAAACACCATATATTTT. Translation gives CASTTPGNTIYF.

CDR3 loop: CASSLRTSGAYEQYF. CDR3 bases: TGTGCCAGCAGCTTAAGAACTAGCGGGGCCTACGAGCAGTACTTC. The rearrangement links TRBV7-8 to TRBJ2-7, with 10 bases lining up with TRBD2. CDR3 length: 15 residues. Losses at the gene ends were 2 bases for V and 2 bases for J; bases not matched to a gene: 3. Germline V gene data show CDR1 as SGHVS and CDR2 as FQNEAQ.

This clonotype has a count of ten or more. The V and J genes are TRBV6-2 or TRBV6-3 and TRBJ2-3, with 7 bases fitting TRBD2. The CDR3 covers 18 residues. The germline V gene encodes CDR1 MNHEY and CDR2 SVGEGT. J lost 0 bases, V lost 2 bases, and 11 bases had no gene match. The CDR3 DNA reads TGTGCCAGCAGTTACAGGCTAGCGGCCGTCCGTAGCACAGATACGCAGTATTTT. It encodes CASSYRLAAVRSTDTQYF.

This CDR3 reads CSARVRTGNTNQPQHF. For the CDR3, the DNA is TGCAGTGCTAGAGTTCGGACAGGGAATACTAATCAGCCCCAGCATTTT. V usage is TRBV20-1 and J usage is TRBJ1-5, with 8 bases aligning to TRBD1. The CDR3 is 16 amino acids. CDR1 DFQATT and CDR2 SNEGSKA come from the germline V gene (reference sequence). The V gene end was trimmed by 1 base and the J gene end by 4 bases; junction bases not matched to a gene: 9.

This clonotype was picked up many times. CDR3 DNA sequence: TGTGCCAGCAGACGCCCCTTCGCGGACCCTCTGAATGAGCAGTTCTTC. Translating it yields CASRRPFADPLNEQFF. The J gene is TRBJ2-1, the V gene TRBV6-4; D uncertain. This CDR3 spans 16 amino acids. Germline V gene sequence: CDR1 MRHNA, CDR2 SNTAGT. The V end lost 6 bases, the J end lost 7 bases, and 22 bases lay between the germline ends.

The table lists this clonotype with a few counts. V and J are TRBV12-3 or TRBV12-4 and TRBJ2-7, with 12 bases matching TRBD2. The CDR3 totals 16 residues. With V trimmed by 6 bases and J by 6 bases, 12 bases remained unmatched. CDR3 sequence: CASSSLAGGPRGEQYF. In DNA form, the CDR3 reads TGTGCCAGCAGCTCTCTAGCGGGAGGGCCGAGGGGCGAGCAGTACTTC.

The chain recombines TRBV2 with TRBJ2-2; 7 bases map to TRBD1. Germline V lookup: CDR1 SNHLY, CDR2 FYNNEI. The CDR3 consists of 13 residues. The trim removed 6 bases at V and 6 bases at J, leaving 4 bases unmatched. Here the CDR3 reads CASRSQGAGELFF. DNA for the CDR3: TGTGCCAGCAGGAGTCAGGGGGCCGGGGAGCTGTTTTTT.

This sequence joins TRBV9 and TRBJ1-6, with TRBD1 matching over 9 bases. The CDR3 spans 16 residues. Per germline, CDR1 SGDLS and CDR2 YYNGEE. Germline trimming cut 0 bases from V and 7 bases from J; bases unmatched to any gene: 5. The chain's CDR3 is CASSVGGQGRNSPLHF. The CDR3 DNA reads as TGTGCCAGCAGCGTAGGAGGACAGGGGCGCAATTCACCCCTCCACTTT.

This chain joins TRBV7-8 and TRBJ2-1; 11 bases are shared with TRBD2. This CDR3 has 16 residues. After removal of 3 bases from V and 3 bases from J, the junction contained 4 bases not matched to a gene. Germline CDR1 SGHVS, CDR2 FQNEAQ. CDR3 in amino acids: CASSLVGLAVYNEQFF. CDR3 coding DNA: TGTGCCAGCAGCTTGGTGGGACTAGCGGTCTACAATGAGCAGTTCTTC.

This clonotype was detected a few times. The chain recombines TRBV6-5 with TRBJ1-5; D might be TRBD1 (6 bases). The CDR3 length is 15 residues. Trimming took 6 bases from V and 5 from J, leaving 17 bases between them. Germline V gene data show CDR1 as MNHEY and CDR2 as SVGAGI. This chain's CDR3 is CASSQTRYRDQPQHF. DNA for the CDR3: TGTGCCAGCAGCCAAACGCGATACAGGGATCAGCCCCAGCATTTT.

There are a few counts of this clonotype. The rearrangement links TRBV13 to TRBJ1-1; no reliable D call. Germline loops: CDR1 PRHDT, CDR2 FYEKMQ (reference sequence). The germline V and J ends were trimmed by 6 bases and 2 bases, with 13 bases remaining between them. This CDR3 has 14 amino acids. The CDR3 nucleotides read TGTGCCAGCAGTTCCGCGGAGGCAAACACTGAAGCTTTCTTT. Translating it yields CASSSAEANTEAFF.

This clonotype was picked up many times. CDR3 bases: TGTGCCAGCAGTTACCGGGGGCGCCTCGTTTACGAGCAGTACTTC. Translating gives CASSYRGRLVYEQYF. The V gene is TRBV6-5, the J gene TRBJ2-7, with D perhaps being TRBD1 or TRBD2 (6 bases each). Germline V gene data show CDR1 as MNHEY and CDR2 as SVGAGI. V was pared by 2 bases and J by 4 bases, with 15 bases between. This CDR3 comprises 15 residues.

This chain uses TRBV6-5 with TRBJ2-1; D is perhaps TRBD1 (6 bases). This CDR3 contains 15 residues. Trimming left V 5 bases short and J 1 base short, with 12 bases between. Germline assignment: CDR1 MNHEY and CDR2 SVGAGI. CDR3 nucleotide sequence: TGTGCCAGCAGTAAACTAGGGGGTTCCTACAATGAGCAGTTCTTC. This codes for CASSKLGGSYNEQFF.

The sample holds a few counts of this clonotype. The chain combines TRBV13 with TRBJ1-2; a weak D match, TRBD1 (6 bases). V shed 4 bases and J shed 5 bases, with 11 bases lying between them. In germline, CDR1 is PRHDT, CDR2 FYEKMQ (reference sequence). The CDR3 loop spans 13 amino acids. The CDR3 DNA reads TGTGCCAGCAGCTCCGGACAGCTGTATGGCTACACCTTC. As protein: CASSSGQLYGYTF.

There are a few counts of this clonotype. The chain carries TRBV2 and TRBJ2-5, with 9 positions matching TRBD1. The CDR3 runs to 15 residues. With 1 base clipped from V and 1 base from J, the junction kept 1 base outside the gene matches. CDR1 is SNHLY, CDR2 FYNNEI, per germline. This CDR3 reads CASSEDRGLQETQYF. In DNA form, the CDR3 reads TGTGCCAGCAGTGAAGACAGGGGGCTCCAAGAGACCCAGTACTTC.

The V call is TRBV3-2, the J call TRBJ1-2; the table's TRBD1 call for D was not verified on the DNA. TRBV3-2 is classified as a pseudogene. The CDR3 has 17 amino acids. In DNA, the CDR3 is TGTGCCAGCAGCCAGGAAAGGGGGCAGGTGCAAGACTATGGCTACACCTTC. This encodes CASSQERGQVQDYGYTF.

J is TRBJ2-7 and V is TRBV5-5, with 11 positions matching TRBD2. With 2 bases clipped from V and 0 bases from J, the junction kept 13 bases outside the gene matches. CDR3 length: 19 residues. Germline V CDR1 and CDR2: SGHKS, YYEKEE (reference sequence). The CDR3 sequence is CASSLGPVGLAVVSYEQYF. The CDR3 region has the DNA TGTGCCAGCAGCTTAGGACCAGTGGGACTAGCGGTGGTCTCCTACGAGCAGTACTTC.

In this sample, this clonotype turned up a few times. This chain joins TRBV11-3 and TRBJ2-1; weak D call: TRBD1 (6 bases). The CDR3 is 15 residues long. V was clipped by 5 bases and J by 9 bases, with 20 bases between them. CDR1 is SGHNT and CDR2 is YENEEA in the germline V gene. CDR3 amino acids: CASSQETGSLSEQFF. CDR3 nucleotide sequence: TGTGCCAGCAGCCAAGAGACAGGATCCCTTAGTGAGCAGTTCTTC.

This rearrangement joins TRBV6-2 or TRBV6-3 to TRBJ2-1, with a weak D call TRBD2 (5 bases). Per germline, CDR1 MNHEY and CDR2 SVGEGT. The CDR3 covers 13 residues. V was pared by 7 bases and J by 3 bases, with 10 bases between. In nucleotides, the CDR3 is TGTGCCAGCACCGCCGGGGTCTACAATGAGCAGTTCTTC. Encoded protein: CASTAGVYNEQFF.

This clonotype was observed a few times. In nucleotides, the CDR3 is TGTGCCAGCAGAGAAGGAAACAGGGTATTGGATGGCTACACCTTC. Protein: CASREGNRVLDGYTF. The chain combines TRBV7-2 with TRBJ1-2, with a weak D call TRBD1 (6 bases). Trimming cost V 6 bases and J 6 bases, with 20 bases left between them. This CDR3 is 15 amino acids long. Germline lookup yields CDR1 SGHTA and CDR2 FQGNSA.

In this sample, this clonotype turned up many times. The chain has TRBV28 and TRBJ1-5, with D maybe TRBD1 (6 bases). Germline V gives CDR1 MDHEN, CDR2 SYDVKM. This CDR3 has 15 residues. Trimming left V 1 base short and J 4 bases short, with 11 bases between. The CDR3 DNA sequence: TGTGCCAGCAGTTTATCGACAGGCAGAAATCAGCCCCAGCATTTT. Translating it yields CASSLSTGRNQPQHF.

This clonotype has a handful of counts. The chain is built from TRBV5-6 and TRBJ2-1, with D hard to call. The germline V gene has CDR1 SGHDT and CDR2 YYEEEE. The CDR3 consists of 12 residues. Deletions cut 2 bases from V and 4 bases from J, with 4 bases between. CDR3 region: CASSLFYNEQFF. The CDR3 coding sequence is TGTGCCAGCAGCTTATTTTACAATGAGCAGTTCTTC.

This clonotype showed up just a few times. The CDR3 nucleotides read TGCAGCGTTGAAGAAGCGGGAGGCAGCTCCTACGAGCAGTACTTC. This gives the protein CSVEEAGGSSYEQYF. The chain links TRBV29-1 to TRBJ2-7; 9 bases map to TRBD2. J lost 0 bases, V lost 0 bases, and 3 bases had no gene match. CDR3 length equals 15 residues. Germline CDR1 SQVTM, CDR2 ANQGSEA.

This clonotype has just a few counts. The chain couples TRBV7-3 to TRBJ1-1; D perhaps matches TRBD1 (5 bases). Germline CDR1 reads SGHTA; CDR2 reads FQGTGA. This CDR3 contains 14 residues. V lost 2 bases, J lost 4 bases, and 11 bases lay in between. The chain's CDR3 is CASSLGRASTEAFF. The CDR3 nucleotides read TGTGCCAGCAGCTTAGGCAGGGCTTCCACTGAAGCTTTCTTT. The full variable domain, completed using reference TRBV7-3 and TRBJ1-1, is GAGVSQTPSNKVTEKGKYVELRCDPISGHTALYWYRQSLGQGPEFLIYFQGTGAADDSGLPNDRFFAVRPEGSVSTLKIQRTERGDSAVYLCASSLGRASTEAFFGQGTRLTVV.

The V and J genes are TRBV5-1 and TRBJ2-5; possibly TRBD1 for D (5 bases). This CDR3 spans 13 amino acids. CDR1 and CDR2 from the germline V gene are SGHRS and YFSETQ. V lost 6 bases to trimming and J lost 2 bases, with 11 bases between them. The CDR3 sequence is CASTMGLQETQYF. CDR3 DNA sequence: TGCGCCAGCACCATGGGGCTTCAAGAGACCCAGTACTTC.

This clonotype was seen once. The V gene is TRBV2, the J gene TRBJ2-7; 11 bases agree with TRBD2. From germline, CDR1 is SNHLY and CDR2 FYNNEI. V lost 6 bases to trimming and J lost 5 bases; unmatched junction nucleotides: 18. The CDR3 loop spans 18 amino acids. The CDR3 region is CASRRAERNSGRGDEQYF. The DNA for the CDR3 is TGTGCCAGCAGGCGTGCCGAAAGAAATAGCGGGAGGGGGGACGAGCAGTACTTC.